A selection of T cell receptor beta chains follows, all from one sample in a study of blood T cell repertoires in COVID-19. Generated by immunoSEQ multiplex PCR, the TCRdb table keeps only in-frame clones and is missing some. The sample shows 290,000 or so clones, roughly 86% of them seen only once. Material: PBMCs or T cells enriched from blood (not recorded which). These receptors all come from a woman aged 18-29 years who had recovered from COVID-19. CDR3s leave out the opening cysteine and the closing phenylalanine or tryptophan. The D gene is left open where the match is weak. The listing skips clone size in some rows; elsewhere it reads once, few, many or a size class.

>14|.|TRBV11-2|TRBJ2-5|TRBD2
ASSLSLRGGRETQY
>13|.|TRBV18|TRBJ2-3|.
ASSVSRRITDTQY
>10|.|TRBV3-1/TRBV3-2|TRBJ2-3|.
ASSHGSDTQY
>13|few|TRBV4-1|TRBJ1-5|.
ASSQVGGRNQPQH
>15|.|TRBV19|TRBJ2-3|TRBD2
ASSRRTSGRPADTQY
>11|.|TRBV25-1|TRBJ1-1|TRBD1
ASGPGGHTEAF
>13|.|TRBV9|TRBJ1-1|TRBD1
ASSPWTGENTEAF
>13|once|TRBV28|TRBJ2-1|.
ASSLLNPIYNEQF
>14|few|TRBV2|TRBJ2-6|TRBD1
ASSPQGASGANVLT
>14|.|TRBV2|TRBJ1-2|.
ASSEKAGLHQYGYT